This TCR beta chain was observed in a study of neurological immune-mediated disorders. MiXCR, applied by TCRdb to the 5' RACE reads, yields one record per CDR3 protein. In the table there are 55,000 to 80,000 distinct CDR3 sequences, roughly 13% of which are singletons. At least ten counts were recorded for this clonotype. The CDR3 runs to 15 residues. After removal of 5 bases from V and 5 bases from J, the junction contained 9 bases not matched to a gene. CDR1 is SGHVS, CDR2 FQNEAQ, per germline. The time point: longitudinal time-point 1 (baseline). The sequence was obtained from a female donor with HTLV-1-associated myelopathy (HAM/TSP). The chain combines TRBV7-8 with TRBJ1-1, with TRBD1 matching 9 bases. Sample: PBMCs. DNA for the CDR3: TGTGCCAGCAGCCGACCACCGGACAGGGGAACTGAAGCTTTCTTT. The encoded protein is CASSRPPDRGTEAFF.